What follows are 27 T cell receptor beta chains derived from one specimen sequenced in a study of blood T cells in healthy people across ages. With a J-beta primer mix and a sample-barcoded 5' primer, a second PCR ran roughly 6 to 11 cycles. TCRdb re-derived calls from the 5' RACE reads in MiXCR, one entry per CDR3 protein. The sample includes some 1.6 million distinct CDR3 sequences, about 35% seen only once; the top ten take about 10%. Sequencing was performed on blood. Receptors were obtained from a woman aged 25 to 45 in good health.

The chain links TRBV6-6 to TRBJ2-1, with D possibly TRBD1 on 5 matching bases. Trimming left V 5 bases short and J 6 bases short, with 14 bases between. This CDR3 is 14 amino acids long. Germline CDR1 MNHNY, CDR2 SVGAGI (reference sequence). The CDR3 spells CASSDPTDSNEQFF. Here the CDR3 DNA reads TGTGCCAGCAGTGACCCGACAGACTCCAATGAGCAGTTCTTC.

The J gene is TRBJ2-7, the V gene TRBV5-1, with D possibly matching TRBD1 (6 bases). Germline V gene lookup returns CDR1 SGHRS and CDR2 YFSETQ. V lost 0 bases and J 0 bases, leaving 13 bases between the germline ends. The CDR3 covers 16 residues. CDR3 region: CASSLAGAAVSYEQYF. The CDR3 DNA is TGCGCCAGCAGCTTGGCAGGGGCGGCGGTCTCCTACGAGCAGTACTTC.

The chain uses TRBV3-1 and TRBJ2-3, with 10 bases identical to TRBD2. CDR1 is LGHDT, CDR2 YNNKEL, per germline (reference sequence). The V gene end was trimmed by 4 bases and the J gene end by 3 bases; junction bases not matched to a gene: 13. The CDR3 has 18 residues. This chain's CDR3 is CASSRTRRSGGATDTQYF. Written as DNA, the CDR3 is TGTGCCAGCAGCCGAACCCGGCGGAGCGGGGGGGCGACAGATACGCAGTATTTT.

The genes are TRBV6-6 and TRBJ2-7; 8 bases match TRBD2. CDR3 length: 13 residues. Germline trimming cut 7 bases from V and 1 base from J; bases unmatched to any gene: 3. Per the germline V gene, CDR1 is MNHNY and CDR2 is SVGAGI (reference sequence). The chain's CDR3 is CASKGGGSYEQYF. The DNA of the CDR3 is TGTGCCAGCAAGGGCGGGGGGTCCTACGAGCAGTACTTC.

V gene TRBV27 combines with J gene TRBJ1-4; D is possibly TRBD1 (5 bases). The CDR3 covers 17 residues. Germline lookup yields CDR1 MNHEY and CDR2 SMNVEV (reference sequence). Trimming removed 6 bases from V and 4 bases from J, with 21 bases in between. CDR3 DNA sequence: TGTGCCAGCAGCCCGACCTTCCCTCAGGGCTTTAATGAAAAACTGTTTTTT. This sequence encodes CASSPTFPQGFNEKLFF.

The table lists this clonotype with many counts. V usage is TRBV29-1 and J usage is TRBJ2-7; D might be TRBD1 (5 bases). V was cut by 6 bases and J by 0 bases, with 9 bases left in between. Germline assignment: CDR1 SQVTM and CDR2 ANQGSEA. This CDR3 region has 12 residues. The CDR3 region is CSVRATSYEQYF. The CDR3 DNA reads as TGCAGCGTCAGGGCCACCTCCTACGAGCAGTACTTC.

V is TRBV9 and J is TRBJ2-3; 14 bases align to TRBD2. Germline CDR1 SGDLS, CDR2 YYNGEE. This CDR3 has 18 amino acids. The V segment lost 1 base and the J segment 2 bases; nucleotides outside the gene matches: 6. The CDR3 nucleotides read TGTGCCAGCAGCGTAAGGACTAGCGGGGGGCGGGTCACAGATACGCAGTATTTT. As protein: CASSVRTSGGRVTDTQYF.

A word on this clonotype: Sequence at one end of the junction differs from germline and may be a read error. The chain uses TRBV10-2 and TRBJ2-7, with D uncertain. This CDR3 contains 13 residues. Germline V gives CDR1 WSHSY, CDR2 SAAADI. The CDR3 loop reads CAGSAVNPYEQYF. The CDR3 region has the DNA TGCGCCGGCAGTGCCGTGAACCCCTACGAGCAGTACTTC.

V usage is TRBV2 and J usage is TRBJ2-7; no reliable D call. CDR1 and CDR2 (germline): SNHLY, FYNNEI. Trimming removed 7 bases from V and 6 bases from J, with 10 bases in between. This CDR3 has 11 residues. This CDR3 is CASKGTSEQYF. The CDR3 nucleotides read TGTGCCAGCAAAGGTACGAGCGAGCAGTACTTC.

This clonotype was observed a handful of times. V and J are TRBV10-3 and TRBJ2-5; no firm D call. Trimming cost V 0 bases and J 5 bases, with 13 bases left between them. The CDR3 is made up of 15 amino acids. Germline V lookup: CDR1 ENHRY, CDR2 SYGVKD. The CDR3 sequence: CAISESTRTPETQYF. The DNA of the CDR3 is TGTGCCATCAGTGAGTCAACGAGAACCCCTGAGACCCAGTACTTC.

The CDR3 sequence: CSARFEDGETQYF. The CDR3 DNA sequence: TGCAGTGCTAGATTCGAGGATGGAGAGACCCAGTACTTC. The rearrangement uses TRBV20-1 and TRBJ2-7, with no clear D. Near its end, the DNA agrees better with TRBJ2-5, so the J call may be wrong. CDR3 size: 13 residues. Germline CDR1 DFQATT, CDR2 SNEGSKA (reference sequence).

This clonotype was counted once. The chain couples TRBV7-9 to TRBJ2-7, with D possibly being TRBD1 or TRBD2 (6 bases each). This CDR3 is built from 17 residues. The germline V and J ends were trimmed by 4 bases and 0 bases, with 19 bases remaining between them. Germline V gives CDR1 SEHNR, CDR2 FQNEAQ (reference sequence). CDR3 protein: CASSYARGPGSSYEQYF. The CDR3 nucleotides read TGTGCCAGCAGCTACGCCCGGGGGCCGGGGAGCTCCTACGAGCAGTACTTC.

This clonotype came up a few times. V usage is TRBV4-1 and J usage is TRBJ2-1, with D possibly being TRBD1 or TRBD2 (6 bases each). This CDR3 comprises 15 residues. Trimming left V 0 bases short and J 5 bases short, with 11 bases between. Looked up from germline, CDR1 is MGHRA and CDR2 is YSYEKL. The CDR3 loop is CASSQDWGAHNEQFF. Written as DNA, the CDR3 is TGCGCCAGCAGCCAAGATTGGGGGGCGCACAATGAGCAGTTCTTC.

This clonotype was counted ten times or more. The gene calls are TRBV29-1 and TRBJ2-5, with a weak D call TRBD2 (6 bases). The germline V gene has CDR1 SQVTM and CDR2 ANQGSEA. V lost 3 bases and J 5 bases, leaving 10 bases between the germline ends. The CDR3 totals 12 residues. The CDR3 region has the DNA TGCAGCGTTGAGGGAGGTGTTGAGACCCAGTACTTC. Amino acids: CSVEGGVETQYF.

Notes on this clonotype: Relative to the germline gene, one junction end is altered; a read error may explain this. The V gene is TRBV10-3, the J gene TRBJ2-2, with D possibly matching TRBD2 (5 bases). The CDR3 has 14 residues. CDR1 is ENHRY, CDR2 SYGVKD, per germline. The CDR3 sequence is CAISDLRNTGERFF. The CDR3 DNA follows: TGTGCCATCAGTGACCTGCGAAACACCGGGGAGCGGTTTTTT.

Only a few counts were recorded for this clonotype. The gene calls are TRBV28 and TRBJ2-3, with 10 bases matching TRBD2. Germline loops: CDR1 MDHEN, CDR2 SYDVKM. The CDR3 loop spans 15 amino acids. The V gene end was trimmed by 3 bases and the J gene end by 3 bases; junction bases not matched to a gene: 3. CDR3 coding DNA: TGTGCCAGCAGTTTCGGACTAGCGGAAACAGATACGCAGTATTTT. Its protein product is CASSFGLAETDTQYF.

This clonotype came up a few times. The CDR3, as DNA: TGTGCCAGCAGTGGGGGATGGGGACTACCTAGATACAATGAGCAGTTCTTC. Residues: CASSGGWGLPRYNEQFF. The chain joins TRBV6-1 to TRBJ2-1; 7 bases map to TRBD2. Germline assignment: CDR1 MNHNS and CDR2 SASEGT. Losses at the gene ends were 4 bases for V and 4 bases for J; bases not matched to a gene: 13. The CDR3 spans 17 residues.

This clonotype showed up just a few times. V usage is TRBV20-1 and J usage is TRBJ2-1; 10 bases agree with TRBD2. The CDR3 spans 13 residues. V lost 5 bases to trimming and J lost 8 bases; unmatched junction nucleotides: 6. Germline CDR1 is DFQATT and CDR2 is SNEGSKA (reference sequence). DNA for the CDR3: TGCAGTGCTCGAAGCGGGAGGGCCGATGAGCAGTTCTTC. This translates into CSARSGRADEQFF.

This chain joins TRBV30 and TRBJ1-2; 8 bases agree with TRBD1. With V trimmed by 1 base and J by 2 bases, 3 bases remained unmatched. The CDR3 totals 14 residues. The V gene's germline CDR1 is GTSNPN and CDR2 SVGIG (reference sequence). The CDR3 coding sequence is TGTGCCTGGAGTGCCCGGACAGGGAACTATGGCTACACCTTC. This codes for CAWSARTGNYGYTF. The whole variable domain, filled in from reference TRBV30 and TRBJ1-2, reads SQTIHQWPATLVQPVGSPLSLECTVEGTSNPNLYWYRQAAGRGLQLLFYSVGIGQISSEVPQNLSASRPQDRQFILSSKKLLLSDSGFYLCAWSARTGNYGYTFGSGTRLTVV.

This chain links TRBV3-1 with TRBJ2-1, with 8 bases identical to TRBD2. This CDR3 is built from 14 residues. The germline CDR1 and CDR2 sequences are LGHDT and YNNKEL (reference sequence). J lost 9 bases, V lost 4 bases, and 8 bases had no gene match. CDR3 DNA: TGTGCCAGCAGCCCGGGCGGGGGGCTCGGTGAGCAGTTCTTC. This encodes CASSPGGGLGEQFF.

This clonotype was observed a few times. The chain combines TRBV9 with TRBJ2-7; D is possibly TRBD1 or TRBD2 (5 bases each). V lost 0 bases, J lost 3 bases, and 10 bases lay in between. The length of the CDR3 is 14 residues. CDR1 is SGDLS, CDR2 YYNGEE, per germline. The DNA of the CDR3 is TGTGCCAGCAGCGTAGGTGAGGGGAACTACGAGCAGTACTTC. Translated: CASSVGEGNYEQYF.

This clonotype was seen many times. The rearrangement uses TRBV29-1 and TRBJ1-2; perhaps TRBD1 as D (5 bases). The V end was cut by 5 bases, the J end by 0 bases, with 16 bases between. The germline V gene has CDR1 SQVTM and CDR2 ANQGSEA. The CDR3 is 15 residues long. The CDR3 nucleotides read TGCAGCGTTAAAGGCAGGGCCACGGCTAACTATGGCTACACCTTC. It yields the protein CSVKGRATANYGYTF.

The chain carries TRBV10-2 and TRBJ1-5; no clear D. V lost 4 bases, J lost 4 bases, and 14 bases lay in between. The CDR3 consists of 15 residues. CDR1 is WSHSY and CDR2 is SAAADI in the germline V gene. Here the CDR3 reads CASSGGVGPNQPQHF. In DNA, the CDR3 is TGCGCCAGCAGTGGTGGGGTCGGCCCGAATCAGCCCCAGCATTTT.

This clonotype showed up just a few times. The chain couples TRBV6-2 or TRBV6-3 to TRBJ1-4; D not resolved. The CDR3 totals 15 residues. V lost 5 bases, J lost 5 bases, and 15 bases lay in between. Germline assignment: CDR1 MNHEY and CDR2 SVGEGT. The CDR3 reads CASSNRPPFNEKLFF. The CDR3 DNA follows: TGTGCCAGCAGTAACCGACCCCCATTCAATGAAAAACTGTTTTTT.

V usage is TRBV4-1 and J usage is TRBJ2-3; 15 bases are shared with TRBD2. From germline, CDR1 is MGHRA and CDR2 YSYEKL. The CDR3 runs 17 residues. The J segment lost 6 bases and the V segment lost 4 bases, leaving 8 bases of the junction unmatched. As DNA, the CDR3 is TGCGCCAGCAGCCCCGGACTAGCGGGGGGGGACCCGGATACGCAGTATTTT. This codes for CASSPGLAGGDPDTQYF.

Here the CDR3 DNA reads TGCGCCAGCAGCAAGGGACTAGATGGAGAGACCCAGTACTTC. Translating it yields CASSKGLDGETQYF. The chain couples TRBV5-1 to TRBJ2-5; 8 nucleotides align to TRBD2. CDR3 length equals 14 residues. Germline loops: CDR1 SGHRS, CDR2 YFSETQ. V shed 4 bases, J shed 4 bases, and the junction held 6 bases outside the gene matches.

The rearrangement uses TRBV7-2 and TRBJ2-6; D assignment may be TRBD1 or TRBD2 (5 bases each). Deletions cut 7 bases from V and 0 bases from J, with 13 bases between. Germline V gives CDR1 SGHTA, CDR2 FQGNSA. This CDR3 spans 16 amino acids. The CDR3 nucleotides are TGTGCCAGCAACCCTCGGGGCTACTCTGGGGCCAACGTCCTGACTTTC. Translated, it gives CASNPRGYSGANVLTF. The entire variable domain, with the rest obtained from reference TRBV7-2 and TRBJ2-6, is as follows: GAGVSQSPSNKVTEKGKDVELRCDPISGHTALYWYRQSLGQGLEFLIYFQGNSAPDKSGLPSDRFSAERTGGSVSTLTIQRTQQEDSAVYLCASNPRGYSGANVLTFGAGSRLTVL.